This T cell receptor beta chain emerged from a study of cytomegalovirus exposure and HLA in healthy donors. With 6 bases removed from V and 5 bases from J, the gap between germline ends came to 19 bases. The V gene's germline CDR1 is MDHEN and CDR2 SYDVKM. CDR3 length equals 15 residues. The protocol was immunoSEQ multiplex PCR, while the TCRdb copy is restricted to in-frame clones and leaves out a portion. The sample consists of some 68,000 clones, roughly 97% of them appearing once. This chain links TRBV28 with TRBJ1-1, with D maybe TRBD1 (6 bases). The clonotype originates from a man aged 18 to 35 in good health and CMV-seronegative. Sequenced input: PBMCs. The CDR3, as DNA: TGTGCCAGCAGCACAACCTCCAGGGGATGGACTGAAGCTTTCTTT. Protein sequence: CASSTTSRGWTEAFF. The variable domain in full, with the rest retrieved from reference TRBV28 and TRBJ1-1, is DVKVTQSSRYLVKRTGEKVFLECVQDMDHENMFWYRQDPGLGLRLIYFSYDVKMKEKGDIPEGYSVSREKKERFSLILESASTNQTSMYLCASSTTSRGWTEAFFGQGTRLTVV.